In this sample, the clone carrying this T cell receptor (beta chain) turned up many times. Its antigen is unknown. One end of the junction does not line up with germline, which may come from a read error. Sorting captured naive CD8 T cells as CD8+CD4-CCR7+CD45RA+. This specimen belongs to a study of molecular identifiers for immune sequencing clone quantification. TCRdb redid the calling of the PCR reads with MiXCR, one entry per CDR3 protein. The sample holds around 20,000 distinct CDR3 sequences, 17% seen once. This CDR3 has 15 residues. Germline V gene data show CDR1 as MNHEY and CDR2 as SMNVEV (reference sequence). Findings and caveats of the study: Whereas clones above 20 RNA copies held under 1% of naive-cell molecules, they held over 97% of effector molecules.

Sequenced material: naive CD8+ T cells from blood, with Jurkat cell RNA spiked in. Stated subset: FACS-sorted CD8+CD4-CCR7+CD45RA+ naive T cells. The V and J genes are TRBV27 and TRBJ2-5, with D maybe TRBD2 (5 bases). The clonotype originates from a human donor in good health. Some libraries in this study had Jurkat cell RNA spiked in. CDR3 nucleotide sequence: TGTGCCAGCGGTTTATCGGCTAGCAGGAGGGAGACCCAGTACTTC. This codes for CASGLSASRRETQYF.